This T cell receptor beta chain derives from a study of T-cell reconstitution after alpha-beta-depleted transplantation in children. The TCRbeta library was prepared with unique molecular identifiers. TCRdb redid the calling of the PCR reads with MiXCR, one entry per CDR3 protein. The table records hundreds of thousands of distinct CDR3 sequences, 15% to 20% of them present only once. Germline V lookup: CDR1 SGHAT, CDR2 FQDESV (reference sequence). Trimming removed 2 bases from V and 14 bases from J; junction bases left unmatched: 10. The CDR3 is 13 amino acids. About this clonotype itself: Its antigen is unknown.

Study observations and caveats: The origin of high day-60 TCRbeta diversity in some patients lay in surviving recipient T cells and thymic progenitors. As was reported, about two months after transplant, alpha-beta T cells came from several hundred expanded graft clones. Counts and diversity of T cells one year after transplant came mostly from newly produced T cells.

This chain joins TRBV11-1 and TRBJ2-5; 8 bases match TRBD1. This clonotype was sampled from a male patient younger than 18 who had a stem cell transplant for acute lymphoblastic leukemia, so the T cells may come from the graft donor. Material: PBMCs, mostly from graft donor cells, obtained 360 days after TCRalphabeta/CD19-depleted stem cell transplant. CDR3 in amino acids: CASSLPSDRVRYF. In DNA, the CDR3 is TGTGCCAGCAGCTTACCCTCGGACAGGGTCCGATACTTC.